This T cell receptor beta chain was identified during a study of cytomegalovirus exposure and HLA in healthy donors. Study results and caveats: High specificity and sensitivity for cytomegalovirus status were reported for the classifier. A later analysis reportedly found that, within productive TCRs, an Asian-associated ancestry cluster had fewer N-insertions than the mean observed across the approximately 660 donors. A later analysis associated roughly 15,000 TCR beta sequences with HLA alleles at a 0.05 false discovery rate. Excluded were some V segments that proved indistinguishable, including TRBV6-2 and TRBV6-3.

For this clone: Its antigen is not identified.

V shed 8 bases, J shed 6 bases, and the junction held 2 bases outside the gene matches. CDR1 is SNHLY and CDR2 is FYNNEI in the germline V gene. This CDR3 comprises 11 residues. Primers for the PCR totalled 60 Vbeta and 13 Jbeta. The repertoire was sequenced with immunoSEQ multiplex PCR; TCRdb's copy has only in-frame clones and lacks some. The table lists about 130,000 clones, 65% to 80% of them singletons. The sequence was obtained from a woman aged 40 to 50 in good health and CMV-seropositive. Material for sequencing was PBMCs. The chain carries TRBV2 and TRBJ2-3; 7 positions match TRBD2. The CDR3 bases are TGTGCCAGCGGGAGGGTGGATACGCAGTATTTT. Translated: CASGRVDTQYF. The full variable domain, in which reference TRBV2 and TRBJ2-3 provide the parts outside the CDR3, is EPEVTQTPSHQVTQMGQEVILRCVPISNHLYFYWYRQILGQKVEFLVSFYNNEISEKSEIFDDQFSVERPDGSNFTLKIRSTKLEDSAMYFCASGRVDTQYFGPGTRLTVL.